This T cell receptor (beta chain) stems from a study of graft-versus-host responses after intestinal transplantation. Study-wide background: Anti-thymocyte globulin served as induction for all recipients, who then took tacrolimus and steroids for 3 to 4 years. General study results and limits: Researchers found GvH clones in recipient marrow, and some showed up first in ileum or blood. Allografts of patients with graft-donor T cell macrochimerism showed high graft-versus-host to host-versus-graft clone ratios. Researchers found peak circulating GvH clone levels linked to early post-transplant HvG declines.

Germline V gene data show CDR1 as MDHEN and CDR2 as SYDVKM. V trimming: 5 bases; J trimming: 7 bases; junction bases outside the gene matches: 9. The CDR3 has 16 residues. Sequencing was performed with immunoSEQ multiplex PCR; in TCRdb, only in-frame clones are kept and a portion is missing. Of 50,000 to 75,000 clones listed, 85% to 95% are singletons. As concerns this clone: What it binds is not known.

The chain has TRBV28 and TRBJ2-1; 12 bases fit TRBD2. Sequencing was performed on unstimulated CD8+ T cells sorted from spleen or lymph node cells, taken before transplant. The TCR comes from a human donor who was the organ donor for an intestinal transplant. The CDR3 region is CASSPLTSGSENEQFF. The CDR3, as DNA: TGTGCCAGCAGTCCACTGACTAGCGGGAGTGAAAATGAGCAGTTCTTC.